What follows describes a single T cell receptor (beta chain). Its cognate antigen has yet to be identified. Per-base quality was not reported, and no clone a single base away is much larger than it. The data are from a study of technical replicates of blood from a few donors listed by TCRdb under 2017. CDR1 and CDR2 are drawn from the germline V gene (reference sequence): LNHNV, YYDKDF. Trimmed from V: 0 bases; trimmed from J: 7 bases; junction bases lacking a gene match: 6. The CDR3 holds 15 amino acids from the cysteine to the phenylalanine. The DNA shown is the 45-base CDR3, in frame from base 1. The library was built by means of the immunoSEQ multiplex PCR assay. TCRdb's version of the immuneACCESS table is confined to in-frame rearrangements and falls short of the full clone set. An unresolved V gene accounts for under half of the shortfall where checked; the remainder is of unknown origin. The sample data list 84,000 or so clones, and around 94% of these were observed just once. Of the sample, roughly 0.25% is held by the ten largest clones.

The source of this sequence is a human donor in good health. The chain links TRBV15 with TRBJ1-2; TRBD1 lines up with 9 middle nucleotides. The sample consisted of T cells isolated from PBMCs. The base sequence is TGTGCCACCAGCAGAGATCGGGACAGGGAACTTGGCTACACCTTC. This sequence encodes CATSRDRDRELGYTF. The entire variable domain, with the stretches around the CDR3 drawn from the reference TRBV15 and TRBJ1-2 proteins, is DAMVIQNPRYQVTQFGKPVTLSCSQTLNHNVMYWYQQKSSQAPKLLFHYYDKDFNNEADTPDNFQSRRPNTSFCFLDIRSPGLGDTAMYLCATSRDRDRELGYTFGSGTRLTVV.